Detailed here is one T cell receptor (beta chain). This specimen belongs to a study of Ad26.COV2.S vaccination and SARS-CoV-2 variants. Looking at the study overall: In the study, Ad26.COV2.S was injected intramuscularly once, or twice 56 days apart.

Clones were sequenced by immunoSEQ multiplex PCR, and TCRdb holds only the in-frame ones, with some missing. Among about 350,000 clones listed, 88% were seen once. Noted treatment: around 19 received Ad26.COV2.S at low or high dose, single or two shots; five or six received placebo; per-sample allocation not given. All samples were drawn on day 63, counting from the first vaccine or placebo injection. This receptor was identified in a person between 18 and 59 years old who received the Ad26.COV2.S COVID-19 vaccine or a placebo. The sequencing here drew on peripheral blood, taken in a trial of Ad26.COV2.S vaccine versus placebo.

CDR3 bases: TGTGCCATCAGACCCATCTTGGGACTAGCGGGATTGGCAGATACGCAGTATTTT. It codes for CAIRPILGLAGLADTQYF. The chain is built from TRBV10-3 and TRBJ2-3, with 13 bases aligning to TRBD2. J lost 4 bases, V lost 6 bases, and 13 bases had no gene match. This CDR3 is built from 18 residues. Germline assignment: CDR1 ENHRY and CDR2 SYGVKD.